This T cell receptor (beta chain) was recorded in a study of blood T cell repertoires in COVID-19. About the research overall: Sources were T cells, B-cell-depleted T cells, or PBMCs; the material itself was cDNA or gDNA.

This table comes from immunoSEQ multiplex PCR, and its TCRdb copy is limited to in-frame clones, with some not included. The table lists roughly 80,000 clones, around 83% of them singletons. V was shortened by 1 base and J by 4 bases, with 16 bases between the two germline ends. In germline, CDR1 is LNHNV, CDR2 YYDKDF (reference sequence). This CDR3 is 16 amino acids long. The receptor comes from a human donor in a cohort sampled during active COVID-19. V is TRBV15 and J is TRBJ2-5; TRBD1 is a possible D gene (6 bases). The sequencing sample was made of peripheral blood. CDR3 residues: CATSRGGGLGAETQYF. The CDR3 nucleotides are TGTGCCACCAGCAGAGGAGGGGGTTTAGGGGCAGAGACCCAGTACTTC.